Listed below are T cell receptor beta chains from one sample, sequenced in a study of cytomegalovirus exposure and HLA in healthy donors. Here immunoSEQ multiplex PCR was the method, and the copy in TCRdb shows in-frame clones only, minus some. Counted here are approximately 200,000 clones, approximately 85% occurring once; the ten biggest clones make up 2% to 2.5%. The sequencing input was PBMCs. These receptors all come from a woman in her fifties or sixties in good health and CMV-seronegative. Each CDR3 is given with its conserved first and last residue. Each record gives: V gene, D gene, J gene, clone size, CDR3 DNA, CDR3 protein. D genes are given only for firm matches. Size is omitted from some rows. Given values are once, few, many or a class for expanded clones.

TRBV7-2	-	TRBJ2-3	once	TGTGCCAGCAGCTTAACAGGGATGGGGGATACGCAGTATTTT	CASSLTGMGDTQYF
TRBV27	TRBD2	TRBJ2-2	-	TGTGCCAGCAGTTCTAGCGGGGAGGGGAACACCGGGGAGCTGTTTTTT	CASSSSGEGNTGELFF
TRBV9	-	TRBJ2-7	-	TGTGCCAGCAGCGTTACAGGGAGCTACGAGCAGTACTTC	CASSVTGSYEQYF
TRBV9	-	TRBJ2-2	few	TGTGCCAGCAGCTTCGGGGGGGACAGGGATCCCGGGGAGCTGTTTTTT	CASSFGGDRDPGELFF
TRBV7-9	-	TRBJ1-3	once	TGTGCCAGCAGCTCCGCGGGGGGCGAACGATCTGGAGACACCATATATTTT	CASSSAGGERSGDTIYF
TRBV2	-	TRBJ2-1	once	TGTGCCAGCAGTGAAGCATCACAGGGACGGAATGAGCAGTTCTTC	CASSEASQGRNEQFF
TRBV19	-	TRBJ1-5	-	TGTGCCAGTAGTATAGGTTTGGCAGGGGCTAATCAGCCCCAGCATTTT	CASSIGLAGANQPQHF
TRBV19	TRBD1	TRBJ2-1	once	TGTGCCAGTAGGGGACAGGGTATGGGTAACAATGAGCAGTTCTTC	CASRGQGMGNNEQFF
TRBV30	-	TRBJ2-2	-	TGTGCCTGGAGTCCCCAGATGAGGGCCACCGGGGAGCTGTTTTTT	CAWSPQMRATGELFF
TRBV27	TRBD2	TRBJ2-5	-	TGTGCCAGCAGTTCTGCGGGAGCCTTACATGGCAGCAAAGAGACCCAGTACTTC	CASSSAGALHGSKETQYF
TRBV6-5	TRBD1	TRBJ1-2	-	TGTGCCAGCAGCCGCGGGACAGGGGATGGCTACACCTTC	CASSRGTGDGYTF
TRBV10-3	TRBD2	TRBJ2-1	-	TGTGCCACCGGGACTAGCGGGAGTCAGATTGAGCAGTTCTTC	CATGTSGSQIEQFF
TRBV6-5	TRBD2	TRBJ2-1	-	TGTGCCAGCAGCCCCGGGACTAGTCAGGATGAGCAGTTCTTC	CASSPGTSQDEQFF
TRBV12-5	TRBD2	TRBJ2-1	-	TGTGCTAGTGGTTTAAGCGGGAGCTACAATGAGCAGTTCTTC	CASGLSGSYNEQFF
TRBV28	TRBD1	TRBJ1-4	-	TGTGCCAGCAGCTCTACCGGGACAGGGAGTGAAAAACTGTTTTTT	CASSSTGTGSEKLFF
TRBV9	TRBD2	TRBJ2-3	-	TGTGCCAGCACCCTTAGCGGGAGGAGTAGCACAGATACGCAGTATTTT	CASTLSGRSSTDTQYF
TRBV27	-	TRBJ1-1	-	TGTGCCAGCAGTGCTCCGCCTTTTGCGGGGAACACTGAAGCTTTCTTT	CASSAPPFAGNTEAFF
TRBV7-9	TRBD2	TRBJ2-1	-	TGTGCCAGCAGCTTAGCGCGGCTAGCGGACTACAATGAGCAGTTCTTC	CASSLARLADYNEQFF
TRBV18	TRBD2	TRBJ2-3	-	TGTGCCAGCTCACTACTAGCGGGCGACACAGATACGCAGTATTTT	CASSLLAGDTDTQYF
TRBV14	-	TRBJ2-7	once	TGTGCCAGCAGCCCCTTAGGGGCGCGCGAGCAGTACTTC	CASSPLGAREQYF
TRBV7-3	-	TRBJ2-1	-	TGTGCCAGCAGCTTTTCAGGGGCGAATGAGCAGTTCTTC	CASSFSGANEQFF
TRBV15	-	TRBJ1-2	-	TGTGCCACCAGCAGAAAACAGGGCCTAAACTATGGCTACACCTTC	CATSRKQGLNYGYTF
TRBV28	TRBD2	TRBJ2-5	-	TGTGCCAGCAGACCCCAGGGACTAGCGGGAGTAGAGACCCAGTACTTC	CASRPQGLAGVETQYF
TRBV28	-	TRBJ1-4	-	TGTGCCAGCAGTTCTCAGGGGCTGCCCGGAAAACTGTTTTTT	CASSSQGLPGKLFF
TRBV5-1	-	TRBJ2-6	-	TGCGCCAGCAGCGTTGGACAGCCCACTGGGGCCAACGTCCTGACTTTC	CASSVGQPTGANVLTF